The clone carrying this T cell receptor beta chain was detected only a few times. The antigen is undetermined. This specimen belongs to a study of T cell responses to AZD1222 COVID-19 vaccine. Overall study findings and caveats: Reports say nearly half of spike-specific TCRs go after unmutated variant regions.

There are 11 residues in the CDR3. Germline values: CDR1 SNHLY, CDR2 FYNNEI. The V end lost 5 bases, the J end lost 9 bases, and 10 bases lay between the germline ends. Generated by immunoSEQ multiplex PCR, the TCRdb table keeps only in-frame clones and is missing some. The sample holds roughly 80,000 clones; just over 90% are singletons and the top ten take 3.5% to 5%. The chain is built from TRBV2 and TRBJ2-5; TRBD1 or TRBD2 may be the D gene (5 bases each). Sample: peripheral blood, taken on day 0 of MenACWY control vaccination. This TCR was recovered from an adult in good health. The chain's CDR3 is CASSNRGAQYF. The CDR3 DNA reads TGTGCCAGCAGTAACCGAGGGGCCCAGTACTTC.